Following are 23 T cell receptor beta chains from one sample sequenced in a study of human T cells and chemical hapten exposure. The time point here: patch test 2, 6 weeks after DPC sensitization. Treatment here: therapeutic diphenylcyclopropenone sensitization with weekly scalp DPC. TCRdb re-analysed the RACE reads in MiXCR, keeping a single row per CDR3 protein. Among 140,000 or so distinct CDR3 sequences, over 9.5% were seen once, and the ten largest hold around 1.4%. The source was whole blood, collected in connection with sensitization to the hapten diphenylcyclopropenone (DPC). These receptors all come from a woman aged 45-65 years with alopecia areata. Some clones in this sample may be carry-over from other donors' samples.

The V gene is TRBV6-2 or TRBV6-3, the J gene TRBJ2-1, with 8 bases aligning to TRBD1. Trimming cost V 4 bases and J 3 bases; bases outside gene matches: 8. The length of the CDR3 is 16 residues. Germline CDR1 reads MNHEY; CDR2 reads SVGEGT. CDR3 loop: CASSSGGQGYYNEQFF. In DNA form, the CDR3 reads TGTGCCAGCAGTTCGGGCGGACAGGGATACTACAATGAGCAGTTCTTC.

V gene TRBV9 combines with J gene TRBJ2-1, with TRBD2 identical over 9 bases. With V trimmed by 0 bases and J by 4 bases, 8 bases remained unmatched. The CDR3 totals 17 residues. Germline-derived CDR1 and CDR2 are SGDLS and YYNGEE. CDR3: CASSVGSGRIVYNEQFF. The CDR3 DNA reads as TGTGCCAGCAGCGTAGGAAGCGGGAGGATCGTATACAATGAGCAGTTCTTC.

This clonotype was counted many times. The chain uses TRBV24-1 and TRBJ2-1, with 9 bases aligning to TRBD2. The V gene's germline CDR1 is KGHDR and CDR2 SFDVKD. Losses at the gene ends were 9 bases for V and 4 bases for J; bases not matched to a gene: 9. The CDR3 sequence is 15 residues long. CDR3 protein: CATQLAGPTYNEQFF. The CDR3 coding sequence is TGTGCCACCCAACTAGCGGGTCCCACGTACAATGAGCAGTTCTTC.

V is TRBV12-3 or TRBV12-4 and J is TRBJ2-7, with TRBD2 as a possible D gene (5 bases). Trimming shortened V by 6 bases and J by 1 base, and 22 bases separated the two germline ends. The length of the CDR3 is 17 residues. The CDR3 here is CASSLRGPKATSYEQYF. The CDR3 DNA follows: TGTGCCAGCAGCCTTCGGGGTCCAAAAGCTACGTCCTACGAGCAGTACTTC.

The sample holds a few counts of this clonotype. V and J are TRBV7-2 and TRBJ2-4; TRBD1 matches at 10 bases. The J segment lost 10 bases and the V segment lost 7 bases, leaving 19 bases of the junction unmatched. Germline V gives CDR1 SGHTA, CDR2 FQGNSA. The length of the CDR3 is 17 residues. In DNA form, the CDR3 reads TGTGCCAGCACCAAAGGGGGACAGGGGCCGGCTCTGGGTATTCAGTACTTC. As protein: CASTKGGQGPALGIQYF.

In this sample, this clonotype turned up many times. The chain has TRBV29-1 and TRBJ2-7, with a tentative D call TRBD2 (6 bases). With 6 bases removed from V and 5 bases from J, the gap between germline ends came to 17 bases. CDR3 length: 13 residues. Germline lookup yields CDR1 SQVTM and CDR2 ANQGSEA. The chain's CDR3 is CSVRGVASNEQYF. CDR3 in DNA: TGCAGCGTCCGCGGGGTCGCCAGCAACGAGCAGTACTTC.

In its sample, this clonotype was seen a few times. This sequence joins TRBV4-3 and TRBJ2-7, with TRBD2 matching 9 bases. The germline gives CDR1 LGHNA, CDR2 YSLEER. With 4 bases clipped from V and 3 bases from J, the junction kept 7 bases outside the gene matches. This CDR3 contains 15 residues. This CDR3 is CASSPGRGGDYEQYF. CDR3 nucleotides: TGCGCCAGCAGCCCAGGGCGGGGGGGAGACTACGAGCAGTACTTC.

This clonotype was counted between two and nine times. V usage is TRBV3-1 and J usage is TRBJ2-7; 13 bases fit TRBD2. Germline V CDR1 and CDR2: LGHDT, YNNKEL (reference sequence). V gave up 4 bases and J gave up 3 bases; unmatched junction bases: 6. The CDR3 has 16 amino acids. CDR3 residues: CASSRGLAGANYEQYF. The CDR3 DNA reads as TGTGCCAGCAGCCGTGGACTAGCGGGAGCTAACTACGAGCAGTACTTC.

This clonotype was observed a handful of times. The chain carries TRBV11-2 and TRBJ2-7; D is uncertain. In germline, CDR1 is SGHAT, CDR2 FQNNGV. This CDR3 spans 14 amino acids. Trimming stripped 2 bases from V and 7 bases from J, with 15 bases between. The chain's CDR3 is CASSLRAALTEQYF. The CDR3 DNA is TGTGCCAGCAGCTTACGGGCGGCATTGACGGAGCAGTACTTC.

Only a few counts were recorded for this clonotype. The chain joins TRBV18 to TRBJ2-7; 7 bases fit TRBD2. Germline CDR1 and CDR2: KGHSH and LQKENI. Unmatched junction bases numbered 2, after V lost 1 base and J lost 5 bases. This CDR3 has 13 residues. In DNA, the CDR3 is TGTGCCAGCTCACCACGGGAGGGCAACGAGCAGTACTTC. Translating gives CASSPREGNEQYF.

The table lists this clonotype with a few counts. J is TRBJ1-4 and V is TRBV7-2; the match to TRBD1 covers 7 bases. V was pared by 5 bases and J by 5 bases, with 8 bases of the junction left unmatched. The CDR3 length is 15 residues. Germline V gives CDR1 SGHTA, CDR2 FQGNSA. CDR3 in amino acids: CASSSQTGLNEKLFF. The CDR3 nucleotides read TGTGCCAGCAGCAGCCAGACAGGGCTAAATGAAAAACTGTTTTTT.

CDR3 amino acids: CASSQDPTWAEAFF. CDR3 DNA: TGTGCCAGCAGCCAAGATCCAACCTGGGCTGAAGCTTTCTTT. The chain combines TRBV4-2 with TRBJ1-1; D not certain. Trimming pared 0 bases from V and 6 bases from J, leaving 11 bases between. CDR3 length: 14 residues. Looked up from germline, CDR1 is LGHNA and CDR2 is YNFKEQ.

This clonotype was recorded a few times. This chain joins TRBV7-2 and TRBJ2-2; D remains unclear. The germline CDR1 and CDR2 sequences are SGHTA and FQGNSA. Between the trimmed V and J ends, which lost 1 base and 2 bases, there was a span of 5 bases. CDR3 size: 14 residues. CDR3 DNA: TGTGCCAGCAGCTTAGGCGTAAACACCGGGGAGCTGTTTTTT. This sequence encodes CASSLGVNTGELFF.

The rearrangement joins TRBV7-2 to TRBJ1-6; D is perhaps TRBD1 (5 bases). V lost 5 bases, J lost 9 bases, and 14 bases lay in between. Germline V gene sequence: CDR1 SGHTA, CDR2 FQGNSA. CDR3 length: 14 residues. The CDR3 DNA reads as TGTGCCAGCAGCCTCCAGGGTAGGGGTTCACCCCTCCACTTT. Encoded protein: CASSLQGRGSPLHF.

V is TRBV29-1 and J is TRBJ2-7; a possible D gene is TRBD2 (5 bases). Per the germline V gene, CDR1 is SQVTM and CDR2 is ANQGSEA. The V end was cut by 7 bases, the J end by 0 bases, with 13 bases between. This CDR3 has 13 amino acids. The CDR3 DNA reads as TGCAGCGCCAGTAGCGTGTACTCCTACGAGCAGTACTTC. Protein product: CSASSVYSYEQYF.

This clonotype was recorded at least ten times. The chain joins TRBV11-1 to TRBJ2-5, with D tentatively TRBD1 or TRBD2 (5 bases each). The ends were cut back, 5 bases at V and 4 bases at J, with 11 bases in the middle. Germline-derived CDR1 and CDR2 are SGHAT and FQDESV (reference sequence). This CDR3 region has 13 residues. The chain's CDR3 is CASSRPGRETQYF. The DNA for the CDR3 is TGTGCCAGCAGCCGCCCGGGGCGAGAGACCCAGTACTTC.

This clonotype was counted only a few times. The gene calls are TRBV6-4 and TRBJ2-1, with 7 bases identical to TRBD1. The CDR3 extends over 14 amino acids. V was clipped by 6 bases and J by 5 bases; unmatched bases: 7. Germline loops: CDR1 MRHNA, CDR2 SNTAGT. The CDR3 region has the DNA TGTGCCAGCAGCCGGACAGGAGAAGACAATGAGCAGTTCTTC. Its protein product is CASSRTGEDNEQFF.

This clonotype was found a few times. V usage is TRBV6-2 or TRBV6-3 and J usage is TRBJ2-7, with a possible D match to TRBD1 (6 bases). V lost 6 bases and J 1 base, leaving 16 bases between the germline ends. CDR1 and CDR2 (germline): MNHEY, SVGEGT. The CDR3 totals 15 residues. In nucleotides, the CDR3 is TGTGCCAGCAGCCAAACGACAGGAGGATCCTACGAGCAGTACTTC. Amino acids: CASSQTTGGSYEQYF.

This clonotype was found many times. V gene TRBV10-3 combines with J gene TRBJ1-2, with TRBD1 identical over 7 bases. Germline values: CDR1 ENHRY, CDR2 SYGVKD. The CDR3 is 14 residues long. The junction had 2 bases not matched to a gene; V was cut back by 0 bases and J by 4 bases. The CDR3 loop is CAISESGTVYGYTF. The CDR3 nucleotides read TGTGCCATCAGTGAGTCGGGGACAGTCTATGGCTACACCTTC.

This clonotype was recorded at least ten times. The V and J genes are TRBV5-1 and TRBJ2-7; 12 bases fit TRBD1. After removal of 4 bases from V and 4 bases from J, the junction contained 3 bases not matched to a gene. Per the germline V gene, CDR1 is SGHRS and CDR2 is YFSETQ. The CDR3 covers 14 residues. The CDR3 DNA reads as TGCGCCAGCAGCCCGGGACAGGGGGCGTACGAGCAGTACTTC. Translated: CASSPGQGAYEQYF.

There are many counts of this clonotype. The CDR3 nucleotides read TGTGCCAGCAGTTTATCCCAGAGCTCTGGAAACACCATATATTTT. It yields the protein CASSLSQSSGNTIYF. The chain carries TRBV28 and TRBJ1-3; D is uncertain. Germline values: CDR1 MDHEN, CDR2 SYDVKM. This CDR3 contains 15 residues. With 1 base removed from V and 0 bases from J, the gap between germline ends came to 7 bases.

In this sample, this clonotype turned up a few times. The chain couples TRBV11-2 to TRBJ2-7, with unresolved D. CDR1 is SGHAT, CDR2 FQNNGV, per germline. The CDR3 has 14 residues. The V and J ends lost 0 bases and 3 bases respectively, with 9 bases between them. Written as DNA, the CDR3 is TGTGCCAGCAGCTTAGATCCAGATCACTACGAGCAGTACTTC. Translation gives CASSLDPDHYEQYF.

This clonotype occurred a few times. The chain combines TRBV11-2 with TRBJ2-7; D is uncertain. Germline CDR1 is SGHAT and CDR2 is FQNNGV. This CDR3 contains 15 residues. V was trimmed by 1 base and J by 3 bases, leaving 13 bases between them. In nucleotides, the CDR3 is TGTGCCAGCAGCTTAGGCCGGCCCAGTCACTACGAGCAGTACTTC. It translates to CASSLGRPSHYEQYF.